This T cell receptor (beta chain) derives from a study of T-cell reconstitution after alpha-beta-depleted transplantation in children. The table lists this clonotype with many counts. As yet, its antigen is unknown. Germline V gene lookup returns CDR1 SQVTM and CDR2 ANQGSEA. Trimming cost V 4 bases and J 2 bases; bases outside gene matches: 9. CDR3 length: 15 amino acids. Whole-study findings and limits: Newly made T cells mostly supplied T-cell counts and diversity one year after transplant.

The TCRbeta library was prepared with unique molecular identifiers. TCRdb itself ran the PCR reads through MiXCR, one entry per CDR3 protein. The repertoire holds approximately 110,000 distinct CDR3 sequences, roughly 23% seen once, with about 10% in the top ten. This receptor was identified in a male patient aged 2-10 years who had a stem cell transplant for chronic granulomatous disease, so the T cells may come from the graft donor. The source material was PBMCs, mostly from graft donor cells, sampled 180 days after TCRalphabeta/CD19-depleted stem cell transplant. V usage is TRBV29-1 and J usage is TRBJ2-3; 7 nucleotides line up with TRBD2. As DNA, the CDR3 is TGCAGCGTTGTGCTGGCGGGAGCGGCCACAGATACGCAGTATTTT. This translates into CSVVLAGAATDTQYF.